This T cell receptor (beta chain) was identified in a study of beta chain features in type 1 diabetes (dated by TCRdb to the late 2010s). General notes on the study: Patients and healthy donors did not differ in mean age, gender distribution, total cell number or subset yield. Regulatory and stem cell-like memory subsets were obtained from only 8 patients and about 8 healthy donors, while naive and central memory subsets were obtained from all 28 donors. A total of roughly 100 million sorted cells were examined across all samples, and a strong correlation was observed between cell number per subset and RNA yield. In the study, TCRB repertoires of sorted circulating CD4+ T cell subsets from recently diagnosed type 1 diabetes patients were compared with those of matched healthy donors.

A single peripheral blood draw of around 120 mL on average was collected from each donor into heparinised tubes. Naive, central memory, regulatory and stem cell-like memory CD4+ T cells were sorted on a BD FACSAria II using a panel including CD45RO, CCR7, CD25, CD127, CD95 and CD27. All sorted populations exceeded 98% purity. PBMCs were isolated right away by Lymphoprep density gradient centrifugation and were stained directly, without culture. Samples were stained and sorted in pairs, with one healthy donor and one patient per experiment, so that batch effects were minimized. The High Capacity cDNA Reverse Transcription Kit was used to reverse transcribe all of the isolated RNA, meaning that expressed TCRB transcripts were what got sequenced. Naive, central memory and regulatory T cell samples underwent deep immunoSEQ sequencing, averaging approximately 3.5 million total reads per sample. After sorted cells were lysed in RLT buffer, RNA was extracted with DNase-treated RNeasy Micro or Mini kits, with the choice depending on cell number. Each cell subset was processed on its own to prevent cross-contamination, while patient and healthy donor samples were processed together. Using the immunoSEQ multiplex PCR, TCRB sequences were amplified from cDNA into 87-bp fragments spanning the CDR3 region. The amplicons were sequenced using the Illumina HiSeq platform. The paper's data handling went like this. Synthetic template baselines were used to correct PCR bias computationally, reads within Hamming distance 2 were collapsed together, and singletons that could not be merged were discarded. Reads were aligned against IMGT so that V, D and J genes, CDR3 length and insertions or deletions at six rearrangement sites could be assigned. Within each subset, clonotype counts were normalized to sorted cell number, after which true diversity and Gini coefficients were computed with the tcR R package. The overlap coefficient, calculated on TCRB nucleotide sequences, was used to measure repertoire sharing. Out-of-frame TCRB sequences from naive cells were analyzed as a proxy for the pre-selection repertoire. This immuneACCESS table, as held by TCRdb, lists in-frame sequences with V and J called but not all clones. Of the missing ones, under half trace to an unresolved V gene in checked studies; the others have no known cause. V and J calls and clone size come straight from that table; D and trimming were deduced from the DNA. The sample table shows 310,000 or so clones, and approximately 10% are seen once. The ten largest make up about 0.015% of the sample.

The CDR3 holds 13 amino acids from the cysteine to the phenylalanine. Of all the DNA, just the CDR3 is kept, 39 bases in frame from base 1. Looking up the germline V gene yields CDR1 SGHTA and CDR2 FQGTGA. V gives up 4 bases and J gives up 0 bases, and the segment between their germline ends measures 7 bases. Summary of the overall study and its limitations: In all four CD4+ subsets, TCRB CDR3 length was moderately but significantly shorter in type 1 diabetes patients. Fewer insertions and more nucleotide deletions at VDJ recombination sites were observed in patients with type 1 diabetes, implying thymic rearrangement abnormalities. HLA sub-analyses involved small numbers of individuals, so any influence of HLA type on TCRB rearrangement remained unresolved. Shorter templates might have been favored by PCR, but patient and control samples were amplified and corrected together, so both groups would have been affected equally by any skew. Naive, central memory and regulatory TCRB repertoires appeared to be more similar among patients than among healthy donors. Because cDNA was sequenced instead of genomic DNA, activated cells with high expression could be over-represented, although the groups did not differ in activation or CD3 levels.

This clone has only a few counts. Its antigen remains undetermined. There are no base qualities to consult, and no much larger clone falls within one base. Source material: naive CD4+ T cells from blood. The intended sense of this specimen's cell subset or site label: true naive CD4+ T cells. The TCR sequence derives from a woman aged 30 to 39 in good health. The chain couples TRBV7-3 to TRBJ2-7, with TRBD2 as a weak D call on 5 bases. The DNA is TGTGCCAGCAGCTCCGGGAACTCCTACGAGCAGTACTTC. This is translated as CASSSGNSYEQYF. Joined to the reference TRBV7-3 and TRBJ2-7 proteins, this CDR3 gives the full variable domain: GAGVSQTPSNKVTEKGKYVELRCDPISGHTALYWYRQSLGQGPEFLIYFQGTGAADDSGLPNDRFFAVRPEGSVSTLKIQRTERGDSAVYLCASSSGNSYEQYFGPGTRLTVT.